Each of the 9 T cell receptor beta chains below was sequenced from the same sample in a study of OX40 agonist ivuxolimab in advanced cancers. The protocol was immunoSEQ multiplex PCR, while the TCRdb copy is restricted to in-frame clones and leaves out a portion. The table records tens of thousands of clones, about 88% of them present only once. This sample comprised CD4+ or CD8+ T cells sorted from blood, obtained in a trial of the OX40 agonist ivuxolimab. These receptors came from an adult with an advanced solid tumor such as melanoma, head and neck, liver or kidney cancer.

This clone has just one count. The rearrangement joins TRBV19 to TRBJ2-5; 10 positions agree with TRBD1. The CDR3 length is 14 residues. CDR1 is LNHDA, CDR2 SQIVND, per germline (reference sequence). J lost 5 bases, V lost 6 bases, and 6 bases had no gene match. The CDR3 DNA sequence: TGTGCCAGTAGCATGACAGGGGGCGTGGAGACCCAGTACTTC. Translating gives CASSMTGGVETQYF.

The chain couples TRBV10-3 to TRBJ2-7; 8 bases line up with TRBD1. The CDR3 is made up of 12 amino acids. Germline loops: CDR1 ENHRY, CDR2 SYGVKD. V was pared by 6 bases and J by 2 bases, with 0 bases of the junction left unmatched. The CDR3 protein is CAIRGQAYEQYF. For the CDR3, the DNA is TGTGCCATCAGGGGACAGGCCTACGAGCAGTACTTC.

The V call is TRBV7-3, the J call TRBJ2-1; D gene unclear. This CDR3 spans 14 amino acids. The germline V and J ends were trimmed by 2 bases and 0 bases, with 5 bases remaining between them. Looked up from germline, CDR1 is SGHTA and CDR2 is FQGTGA. The CDR3 DNA is TGTGCCAGCAGCTTAGAACCCTCCTACAATGAGCAGTTCTTC. It translates to CASSLEPSYNEQFF.

The chain is built from TRBV5-1 and TRBJ2-1; possibly TRBD2 for D (5 bases). Germline V CDR1 and CDR2: SGHRS, YFSETQ. This CDR3 has 13 residues. The V end was cut by 2 bases, the J end by 6 bases, with 9 bases between. The CDR3 here is CASSLEGANEQFF. The CDR3 DNA sequence: TGCGCCAGCAGCTTAGAGGGCGCCAATGAGCAGTTCTTC.

This chain connects TRBV7-9 to TRBJ2-3; 10 bases line up with TRBD2. CDR1 is SEHNR and CDR2 is FQNEAQ in the germline V gene (reference sequence). J lost 1 base, V lost 5 bases, and 3 bases had no gene match. This CDR3 spans 15 amino acids. The CDR3 sequence: CASSPSGGGTDTQYF. The DNA for the CDR3 is TGTGCCAGCAGCCCGAGCGGGGGGGGCACAGATACGCAGTATTTT.

The V and J genes are TRBV18 and TRBJ2-5; 7 nucleotides match TRBD1. J gave up 4 bases and V 3 bases, and 11 bases lay outside the gene matches. CDR3 size: 16 residues. Germline V gives CDR1 KGHSH, CDR2 LQKENI. CDR3 sequence: CASSPTTLGGAETQYF. In nucleotides, the CDR3 is TGTGCCAGCTCACCCACGACATTAGGGGGCGCAGAGACCCAGTACTTC.

This chain links TRBV6-6 with TRBJ2-7; TRBD1 matches at 9 bases. This CDR3 has 13 amino acids. Trimming took 6 bases from V and 7 from J; bases not matched to a gene: 7. CDR1 is MNHNY and CDR2 is SVGAGI in the germline V gene (reference sequence). CDR3 amino acids: CASSYGTGTEQYF. CDR3 nucleotide sequence: TGTGCCAGCAGCTATGGGACAGGGACAGAGCAGTACTTC.

The rearrangement uses TRBV5-8 and TRBJ1-5, with D unclear. Trimming cost V 1 base and J 6 bases, with 8 bases left between them. The length of the CDR3 is 13 residues. Germline V gene lookup returns CDR1 SGHTS and CDR2 YDEGEE. CDR3 region: CASSLSPTQPQHF. The CDR3 nucleotides are TGTGCCAGCAGCTTGAGTCCCACTCAGCCCCAGCATTTT.

The chain recombines TRBV9 with TRBJ1-4; TRBD1 aligns across 7 bases. This CDR3 contains 14 residues. Germline lookup yields CDR1 SGDLS and CDR2 YYNGEE. The trim removed 4 bases at V and 7 bases at J, leaving 7 bases unmatched. This CDR3 is CASSPPTGAEKLFF. The CDR3 DNA follows: TGTGCCAGCAGCCCCCCTACAGGGGCTGAAAAACTGTTTTTT.